The clone carrying this T cell receptor beta chain was observed a handful of times. Germline CDR1 and CDR2: SGHRS and YFSETQ. V gave up 6 bases and J gave up 3 bases, with 13 bases separating them. The CDR3 is 14 residues long. Purity (above 98%) was reached by all sorted populations. The sample originates from a study of beta chain features in type 1 diabetes. Study details: The patients were much like the healthy donors in age, gender and cell yields.

TCRB transcripts that were expressed got sequenced, as all of the isolated RNA had been reverse transcribed. Measured with immunoSEQ multiplex PCR; TCRdb has only the in-frame clones, and not every one. Of under 400,000 clones in the sample, roughly 12% were seen once. The V gene is TRBV5-1, the J gene TRBJ2-1; tentative D call: TRBD1 (7 bases). This TCR was sampled from a man aged 18 to 35 in good health. The sample was naive CD4+ T cells from blood. The chain's CDR3 is CASTTGEVYNEQFF. CDR3 DNA: TGCGCCAGCACTACAGGGGAGGTCTACAATGAGCAGTTCTTC.